Below, one T cell receptor (beta chain) is given with its context. Antigen specificity is unknown. The data were taken from a study of cytomegalovirus exposure and HLA in healthy donors. Findings and limits, study-wide: Researchers counted roughly 160 TCR beta chains as cytomegalovirus-associated.

Use of 60 Vbeta and 13 Jbeta primers characterized the PCR. Original processing methods: The count from a later analysis was 79 million or so unique TCR beta chains, some 9.9 million of them shared. The repertoire was sequenced with immunoSEQ multiplex PCR; TCRdb's copy has only in-frame clones and lacks some. That table gives V, J and clone size, and the DNA gave D and trimming. The sample yields 80,000 or so clones, around 78% seen once. Input material: PBMCs. This TCR was recovered from a man aged 35-49 years in good health and CMV-seronegative.

CDR3: CAWATGIYGYTF. CDR3 bases: TGTGCCTGGGCCACAGGGATTTATGGCTACACCTTC. The gene calls are TRBV30 and TRBJ1-2, with a weak D call TRBD1 (6 bases). V lost 5 bases and J lost 5, with 12 bases in between. The CDR3 is made up of 12 amino acids. CDR1 and CDR2 from the germline V gene are GTSNPN and SVGIG (reference sequence).